A selection of T cell receptor beta chains follows, all from one sample in a study of control samples from healthy donors and cancer patients. Method: immunoSEQ multiplex PCR; TCRdb's copy keeps in-frame clones and lacks some. The data contain roughly 370,000 clones, 75% to 95% of them singletons. Sequencing was done on a sample of PBMCs. Receptors were obtained from a middle-aged man with head and neck cancer. Each CDR3 is given with its conserved first and last residue. Fields, in order: D gene, J gene, clone size, V gene, CDR3 protein, CDR3 DNA. A D gene is named only where the DNA matches it firmly. A clone size is listed for some rows: how often the clone was seen (once, few, many), or a class if it is expanded.

- | TRBJ2-7 | - | TRBV7-9 | CASTNYRGEREQYF | TGTGCCAGCACCAACTACCGAGGGGAGCGCGAGCAGTACTTC
- | TRBJ1-1 | - | TRBV7-2 | CASSYVGENTEAFF | TGTGCCAGCAGCTATGTGGGGGAGAACACTGAAGCTTTCTTT
- | TRBJ2-2 | - | TRBV30 | CASLVRLAGELFF | TGTGCCTCCCTTGTAAGACTAGCCGGGGAGCTGTTTTTT
- | TRBJ2-7 | - | TRBV5-1 | CASSLGQNSHEQYF | TGCGCCAGCAGCTTGGGACAGAATTCCCACGAGCAGTACTTC
TRBD1 | TRBJ2-5 | - | TRBV19 | CASRRLGQGIQETQYF | TGTGCCAGTAGGCGTCTGGGACAGGGGATCCAAGAGACCCAGTACTTC
TRBD1 | TRBJ1-1 | - | TRBV5-5 | CASSFQGGNTEAFF | TGTGCCAGCAGCTTTCAGGGGGGGAACACTGAAGCTTTCTTT
TRBD2 | TRBJ2-3 | - | TRBV11-2 | CASRILAGEHASSTDTQYF | TGTGCCAGCAGAATACTAGCGGGAGAACACGCTTCTAGCACAGATACGCAGTATTTT
- | TRBJ1-4 | - | TRBV28 | CASKGGFNEKLFF | TGTGCCAGCAAGGGGGGCTTTAATGAAAAACTGTTTTTT
TRBD1 | TRBJ1-1 | - | TRBV7-3 | CASSFQQGREAFF | TGTGCCAGCAGCTTTCAACAGGGGCGTGAAGCTTTCTTT
- | TRBJ1-2 | - | TRBV10-3 | CAISENKGSNRATSAITF | TGTGCCATCAGCGAAAATAAGGGGTCCAACAGGGCCACCAGCGCGATCACCTTC
- | TRBJ2-4 | few | TRBV19 | CASSIWGGASDDIQYF | TGTGCCAGTAGTATTTGGGGGGGCGCGAGTGACGACATTCAGTACTTC
TRBD2 | TRBJ2-1 | - | TRBV20-1 | CSARRGDEQFF | TGCAGTGCTAGACGGGGGGATGAGCAGTTCTTC
- | TRBJ1-2 | - | TRBV6-5 | CASRITGFQYGYTF | TGTGCCAGCAGAATAACAGGGTTTCAGTATGGCTACACCTTC
- | TRBJ2-7 | once | TRBV6-5 | CASPPLDSSYEQYF | TGTGCCAGCCCCCCCCTGGACAGTTCCTACGAGCAGTACTTC
- | TRBJ2-7 | once | TRBV27 | CASRVAGITYEQYF | TGTGCCAGCAGGGTCGCAGGGATCACCTACGAGCAGTACTTC
- | TRBJ2-2 | - | TRBV28 | CASSGGEPGELFF | TGTGCCAGCAGTGGCGGGGAACCCGGGGAGCTGTTTTTT
- | TRBJ1-1 | - | TRBV19 | CASSRSGKSEAFF | TGTGCCAGTAGTAGGTCGGGGAAGTCTGAAGCTTTCTTT
- | TRBJ1-1 | - | TRBV12-3/TRBV12-4 | CASSVLGGTEAFF | TGTGCCAGCAGTGTTCTCGGGGGCACTGAAGCTTTCTTT
- | TRBJ1-2 | - | TRBV19 | CASSAGQWSVANYGYTF | TGTGCCAGTAGTGCCGGACAGTGGAGCGTAGCTAACTATGGCTACACCTTC
- | TRBJ2-1 | - | TRBV19 | CASSPGTVGGEQFF | TGTGCCAGTAGTCCAGGTACAGTTGGGGGGGAGCAGTTCTTC
- | TRBJ2-5 | - | TRBV28 | CASSLTRREETQYF | TGTGCCAGCAGTTTGACTCGCAGGGAGGAGACCCAGTACTTC
- | TRBJ2-2 | once | TRBV29-1 | CSGGSSNTGELFF | TGCAGTGGTGGCTCCTCTAACACCGGGGAGCTGTTTTTT
- | TRBJ2-3 | - | TRBV7-3 | CASSFDRRDTQYF | TGTGCCAGCAGCTTCGACCGGAGGGATACGCAGTATTTT
- | TRBJ2-5 | - | TRBV28 | CASSVEQETQYF | TGTGCCAGCAGTGTCGAACAAGAGACCCAGTACTTC
- | TRBJ1-2 | - | TRBV10-3 | CAISKEGGYTF | TGTGCCATCAGTAAGGAGGGCGGCTACACCTTC
TRBD2 | TRBJ2-2 | - | TRBV9 | CASSVGTSGGANTGELFF | TGTGCCAGCAGCGTGGGGACTAGCGGGGGAGCGAACACCGGGGAGCTGTTTTTT
- | TRBJ1-2 | once | TRBV2 | CASSEWAGDLAGYTF | TGTGCCAGCAGTGAATGGGCGGGGGATTTGGCGGGCTACACCTTC
- | TRBJ2-1 | - | TRBV6-5 | CASSYSSYNEQFF | TGTGCCAGCAGTTACAGCTCCTACAATGAGCAGTTCTTC
TRBD1 | TRBJ1-3 | - | TRBV28 | CASSPGQGGGNTIYF | TGTGCCAGCAGCCCCGGACAGGGGGGAGGAAACACCATATATTTT
- | TRBJ1-2 | - | TRBV4-3 | CASSQSRAYGYTF | TGCGCCAGCAGCCAAAGCAGGGCGTATGGCTACACCTTC
- | TRBJ2-7 | - | TRBV28 | CASSLDRVSQLYEQYF | TGTGCCAGCAGTTTAGATAGGGTTTCCCAATTGTACGAGCAGTACTTC
- | TRBJ2-6 | - | TRBV19 | CASSISGANVLTF | TGTGCCAGTAGTATAAGCGGGGCCAACGTCCTGACTTTC
- | TRBJ2-6 | - | TRBV14 | CASSSSGANVLTF | TGTGCCAGCAGCTCTAGCGGGGCCAACGTCCTGACTTTC
TRBD2 | TRBJ2-5 | - | TRBV27 | CASSPLAGGPETQYF | TGTGCCAGCAGTCCGCTAGCGGGAGGGCCGGAGACCCAGTACTTC
TRBD1 | TRBJ2-7 | - | TRBV3-1/TRBV3-2 | CASSQGAGTAYEQYF | TGTGCCAGCAGCCAGGGAGCCGGGACAGCTTACGAGCAGTACTTC
TRBD1 | TRBJ1-2 | - | TRBV28 | CASSLTGRGGYTF | TGTGCCAGCAGTTTGACAGGGAGGGGTGGCTACACCTTC
- | TRBJ2-2 | - | TRBV24-1 | CATSDFGLTGPGGELFF | TGTGCCACCAGTGATTTTGGTCTAACAGGGCCGGGAGGGGAGCTGTTTTTT
- | TRBJ1-1 | - | TRBV7-8 | CASGALRNTEAFF | TGTGCCAGCGGCGCCCTTCGGAACACTGAAGCTTTCTTT
TRBD1 | TRBJ1-2 | once | TRBV27 | CASSLWGTGLYGYTF | TGTGCCAGCAGTTTATGGGGGACAGGGCTCTATGGCTACACCTTC
- | TRBJ1-2 | - | TRBV6-2/TRBV6-3 | CASSRPSDYGYTF | TGTGCCAGCAGTAGGCCGAGTGACTATGGCTACACCTTC
- | TRBJ1-6 | - | TRBV6-5 | CASSYSRDALHF | TGTGCCAGCAGTTACTCAAGGGACGCCCTCCACTTT
- | TRBJ2-2 | - | TRBV24-1 | CATSDFVGFTGELFF | TGTGCCACCAGTGATTTTGTAGGGTTCACCGGGGAGCTGTTTTTT
- | TRBJ2-7 | - | TRBV6-6 | CASSRGGGGEAYEQYF | TGTGCCAGCAGTCGAGGAGGCGGGGGCGAAGCCTACGAGCAGTACTTC
TRBD1 | TRBJ1-2 | - | TRBV30 | CAWRGQGAYGYTF | TGTGCCTGGAGAGGGCAGGGGGCTTATGGCTACACCTTC
TRBD1 | TRBJ2-2 | - | TRBV27 | CASSPLGQENTGELFF | TGTGCCAGCAGTCCGTTGGGACAGGAGAACACCGGGGAGCTGTTTTTT
- | TRBJ2-2 | - | TRBV20-1 | CSASSGTGELFF | TGCAGTGCTAGTAGTGGCACCGGGGAGCTGTTTTTT
- | TRBJ2-1 | - | TRBV6-5 | CASSYRPYNEQFF | TGTGCCAGCAGTTACAGGCCATACAATGAGCAGTTCTTC
TRBD1 | TRBJ1-2 | - | TRBV4-3 | CASSPGQEDSYGYTF | TGCGCCAGCAGCCCGGGACAGGAGGACTCCTATGGCTACACCTTC
- | TRBJ1-4 | - | TRBV5-4 | CASSLSGERAEKLFF | TGTGCCAGCAGCTTGAGTGGAGAGAGGGCGGAAAAACTGTTTTTT
- | TRBJ2-7 | - | TRBV7-8 | CASSSPPWVSYEQYF | TGTGCCAGCAGCTCTCCTCCTTGGGTTTCCTACGAGCAGTACTTC
- | TRBJ2-6 | - | TRBV18 | CASSPMGIGSWANVLTF | TGTGCCAGCTCACCAATGGGAATAGGCTCATGGGCCAACGTCCTGACTTTC
TRBD2 | TRBJ2-5 | - | TRBV27 | CASSSGTPTQYF | TGTGCCAGCAGTAGCGGGACGCCCACCCAGTACTTC
- | TRBJ2-7 | - | TRBV29-1 | CSVKGDYASYEQYF | TGCAGCGTGAAGGGGGACTACGCGTCCTACGAGCAGTACTTC